These 19 T cell receptor beta chains were sequenced from one sample in a study of T cell repertoires in cytomegalovirus infection. These TCRs are of unknown antigen specificity. TCRdb reprocessed the reads with MiXCR, giving one entry per CDR3 protein. This sample has approximately 73,000 distinct CDR3 sequences; around 42% occur once, and the top ten carry more than 80%. Sequencing used CD8+ T cells from cultured PBMCs, obtained from culture after CMV antigen stimulation. The receptors originated from a human donor in good health (CMV status not recorded). Some clones in this sample may be carry-over from other donors' samples.

The chain recombines TRBV6-5 with TRBJ2-1; TRBD1 might be the D (6 bases). This CDR3 is built from 16 residues. Germline V CDR1 and CDR2: MNHEY, SVGAGI. V was shortened by 6 bases and J by 4 bases, with 19 bases between the two germline ends. CDR3 region: CASSLLKQGMYNEQFF. In nucleotides, the CDR3 is TGTGCCAGCAGCCTGCTTAAGCAGGGGATGTACAATGAGCAGTTCTTC.

V and J are TRBV6-2 or TRBV6-3 and TRBJ2-7, with 14 bases that match TRBD2. Trimming removed 4 bases from V and 3 bases from J; junction bases left unmatched: 11. CDR3 length equals 18 residues. Germline-derived CDR1 and CDR2 are MNHEY and SVGEGT. CDR3 nucleotides: TGTGCCAGCAGTTCTCCGGGACTAGCGGGGGCCCGACGCTACGAGCAGTACTTC. Encoded protein: CASSSPGLAGARRYEQYF.

This clonotype was seen a few times. V is TRBV9 and J is TRBJ1-1; D is unclear. The CDR3 spans 12 residues. V was clipped by 1 base and J by 7 bases, with 8 bases between them. Germline loops: CDR1 SGDLS, CDR2 YYNGEE. The CDR3 region has the DNA TGTGCCAGCAGCGTATCTGACGGTGAAGCTTTCTTT. Its translation is CASSVSDGEAFF.

CDR3 sequence reads: CASSDSLIASANTEAFF. CDR3 in DNA: TGTGCCAGCAGCGACTCTTTGATTGCCTCGGCGAACACTGAAGCTTTCTTT. This chain uses TRBV7-9 with TRBJ1-1; D ambiguous. With 5 bases removed from V and 1 base from J, the gap between germline ends came to 20 bases. The CDR3 has 17 amino acids. Germline V gene data show CDR1 as SEHNR and CDR2 as FQNEAQ (reference sequence).

The chain has TRBV4-1 and TRBJ1-1, with no clear D. Trimming stripped 0 bases from V and 2 bases from J, with 16 bases between. Germline V CDR1 and CDR2: MGHRA, YSYEKL. The CDR3 is made up of 17 amino acids. The CDR3 reads CASSQDNRLTRNTEAFF. Here the CDR3 DNA reads TGCGCCAGCAGCCAAGATAACCGCCTAACTCGAAACACTGAAGCTTTCTTT.

The chain uses TRBV5-6 and TRBJ2-1; D not resolved. CDR1 is SGHDT and CDR2 is YYEEEE in the germline V gene. The CDR3 extends over 15 amino acids. V lost 5 bases, J lost 0 bases, and 12 bases lay in between. The CDR3 sequence: CASSLVLISYNEQFF. DNA for the CDR3: TGTGCCAGCAGTTTAGTGCTTATCTCCTACAATGAGCAGTTCTTC.

V usage is TRBV12-3 or TRBV12-4 and J usage is TRBJ2-1, with D perhaps matching TRBD2 (6 bases). The CDR3 consists of 13 residues. Trimming took 7 bases from V and 15 from J, leaving 22 bases between them. CDR3: CASTLGYGAGGFF. The CDR3 coding sequence is TGTGCCAGCACCCTCGGCTACGGGGCCGGGGGGTTCTTC.

The CDR3 DNA reads TGTGCCAGCAGCGTAGCAACAGGGGGGGCCTACGAGCAGTACTTC. This codes for CASSVATGGAYEQYF. The V call is TRBV9, the J call TRBJ2-7, with D perhaps matching TRBD1 (8 bases). Germline lookup yields CDR1 SGDLS and CDR2 YYNGEE. With 0 bases removed from V and 2 bases from J, the gap between germline ends came to 12 bases. The CDR3 spans 15 residues.

In this sample, this clonotype turned up a few times. This chain joins TRBV5-1 and TRBJ2-3; D is unresolved. Looked up from germline, CDR1 is SGHRS and CDR2 is YFSETQ. This CDR3 has 14 residues. Trimming left V 0 bases short and J 6 bases short, with 11 bases between. The chain's CDR3 is CASSLEAGYDTQYF. The CDR3 nucleotides read TGCGCCAGCAGCTTGGAGGCTGGGTACGATACGCAGTATTTT.

In regard to this clonotype: One end of the junction fails to match germline, which may point to a read error. The genes are TRBV7-6 and TRBJ2-1; tentative D call: TRBD1 (6 bases). CDR1 is SGHVS and CDR2 is FNYEAQ in the germline V gene. CDR3 length equals 16 residues. CDR3 in DNA: TGTGCTAGCAGCATATCCGACAGGAGCTCCTACAATGAGCAGTTCTTC. It encodes CASSISDRSSYNEQFF.

The rearrangement links TRBV27 to TRBJ2-1; TRBD2 matches 9 bases. CDR3 length: 15 residues. The germline V gene encodes CDR1 MNHEY and CDR2 SMNVEV (reference sequence). The ends lost 4 bases at V and 3 bases at J; junction bases unmatched: 4. The CDR3 region is CASSWSGGFYNEQFF. The CDR3 coding sequence is TGTGCCAGCAGTTGGAGCGGGGGGTTCTACAATGAGCAGTTCTTC.

The chain joins TRBV27 to TRBJ1-1, with D hard to call. Trimming shortened V by 3 bases and J by 6 bases, and 11 bases separated the two germline ends. The CDR3 length is 13 residues. The germline gives CDR1 MNHEY, CDR2 SMNVEV (reference sequence). CDR3 region: CASSFGVGAEAFF. The CDR3, as DNA: TGTGCCAGCAGTTTTGGCGTTGGCGCTGAAGCTTTCTTT.

This clonotype has a handful of counts. V and J are TRBV4-1 and TRBJ2-5, with 10 bases aligning to TRBD2. This CDR3 spans 15 amino acids. CDR1 and CDR2 from the germline V gene are MGHRA and YSYEKL. V gave up 1 base and J gave up 4 bases; unmatched junction bases: 3. Here the CDR3 reads CASSQALAGVETQYF. The CDR3 DNA sequence: TGCGCCAGCAGCCAAGCGCTAGCGGGGGTAGAGACCCAGTACTTC.

There are a few counts of this clonotype. The J gene is TRBJ2-2, the V gene TRBV7-2; no clear D. Per germline, CDR1 SGHTA and CDR2 FQGNSA. V was pared by 3 bases and J by 4 bases, with 9 bases between. The CDR3 is 14 amino acids. CDR3 DNA sequence: TGTGCCAGCAGCTTCTTAGGACCCACCGGGGAGCTGTTTTTT. Protein: CASSFLGPTGELFF.

V gene TRBV12-3 or TRBV12-4 combines with J gene TRBJ1-1; D is possibly TRBD1 (6 bases). The CDR3 totals 14 residues. Deletions cut 6 bases from V and 4 bases from J, with 15 bases between. CDR3 in DNA: TGTGCCAGCAGAAGGCCGGGGGCGGCCACTGAAGCTTTCTTT. It specifies CASRRPGAATEAFF.

V and J are TRBV10-3 and TRBJ2-7; TRBD2 matches at 11 bases. J was trimmed by 6 bases and V by 6 bases; bases with no gene match: 7. The CDR3 is 14 residues long. Germline assignment: CDR1 ENHRY and CDR2 SYGVKD. The chain's CDR3 is CAIRKEGLAGEQYF. For the CDR3, the DNA is TGTGCCATCAGGAAGGAAGGACTAGCGGGCGAGCAGTACTTC.

This chain connects TRBV20-1 to TRBJ1-2, with unresolved D. V shed 1 base and J shed 8 bases, with 11 bases lying between them. The V gene's germline CDR1 is DFQATT and CDR2 SNEGSKA (reference sequence). The length of the CDR3 is 12 residues. CDR3 in DNA: TGCAGTGCTAGAGGTCAGCTGTCGGGCTACACCTTC. It is translated as CSARGQLSGYTF.

This clonotype was found once. The V call is TRBV29-1, the J call TRBJ1-5; D is unresolved. Trimming took off 4 bases at V and 0 bases at J, with 7 bases between the two ends. This CDR3 contains 13 residues. Germline V gene lookup returns CDR1 SQVTM and CDR2 ANQGSEA. CDR3 nucleotide sequence: TGCAGCGTTGGAGAGAATAGCAATCAGCCCCAGCATTTT. This translates into CSVGENSNQPQHF.

This clonotype was counted only a few times. The V call is TRBV7-2, the J call TRBJ2-1; TRBD2 agrees at 7 bases. The junction had 11 bases not matched to a gene; V was cut back by 2 bases and J by 4 bases. This CDR3 comprises 17 residues. CDR1 and CDR2 (germline): SGHTA, FQGNSA. This chain's CDR3 is CASSLFSGKPDYNEQFF. As DNA, the CDR3 is TGTGCCAGCAGCTTATTCAGCGGGAAGCCCGATTACAATGAGCAGTTCTTC.